The rows below give T cell receptor beta chains drawn from one sample of a study of blood T cell repertoires in COVID-19. Libraries were prepared by immunoSEQ multiplex PCR; TCRdb keeps only in-frame clonotypes and omits some of them. The table lists roughly 190,000 clones, under 85% of them singletons. Sequences were obtained from peripheral blood. The source of these receptors is a middle-aged woman with acute or convalescent COVID-19. Both conserved end residues are part of each CDR3. A D gene is named only where the DNA matches it firmly. Expanded clones are given a class, and other clones once, few, many or no size at all.

once TRBJ1-2 - TRBV3-1/TRBV3-2 TGTGCCAGCAGCGCGACAAACTATGGCTACACCTTC CASSATNYGYTF
once TRBJ2-7 TRBD2 TRBV6-5 TGTGCCAGCAGTTACTCGATGGGGGGGGCCTACGAGCAGTACTTC CASSYSMGGAYEQYF
- TRBJ2-7 - TRBV29-1 TGCAGCGCTGAAACGGTAGCCTACGAGCAGTACTTC CSAETVAYEQYF
- TRBJ2-3 - TRBV21-1 TGTGCCAGCCCCCTGTGCCAGCGGGGGGGCGGTAGCACAGATACGCAGTATTTT CASPLCQRGGGSTDTQYF
- TRBJ2-2 - TRBV18 TGTGCCAGCTCACCAGAGCATTGGAGCACCGGGGAGCTGTTTTTT CASSPEHWSTGELFF
- TRBJ2-7 - TRBV21-1 TGTGCCATCAAGTCACAGGGGGGGACCTACGAGCAGTACTTC CAIKSQGGTYEQYF
few TRBJ1-1 TRBD1 TRBV5-4 TGTGCCAGCAGCTTGAGCCAACAGGGGAGGACTGAAGCTTTCTTT CASSLSQQGRTEAFF
- TRBJ2-1 TRBD2 TRBV24-1 TGTGCCACCGGTAGCGGGAGGGTGAATGAGCAGTTCTTC CATGSGRVNEQFF
- TRBJ1-5 - TRBV30 TGTGCCTGGAGTGTCGTTTCGGGCAATCAGCCCCAGCATTTT CAWSVVSGNQPQHF
- TRBJ1-1 TRBD1 TRBV7-2 TGTGCCAGCAGCCAAGTACAGGGGAACGCTGAAGCTTTCTTT CASSQVQGNAEAFF
- TRBJ1-1 - TRBV6-6 TGTGCCAGCAGTCCATCGTTAGTAGCTTTCTTT CASSPSLVAFF
few TRBJ2-1 - TRBV7-9 TGTGCCAAGGAGAACTCCTACAATGAGCAGTTCTTC CAKENSYNEQFF
- TRBJ2-7 TRBD1 TRBV6-5 TGTGCCAGCAGTTACTCCGGGACAGTTTTGGCCTACGAGCAGTACTTC CASSYSGTVLAYEQYF
- TRBJ2-2 - TRBV28 TGTGCCAGCAGTCAATTTTGGGGGGGCCGAGCCGGGGAGCTGTTTTTT CASSQFWGGRAGELFF
- TRBJ1-5 - TRBV27 TGTGCCAGCAGTATGCGGCGACAGGGCAATCAGCCCCAGCATTTT CASSMRRQGNQPQHF
- TRBJ1-1 - TRBV3-1/TRBV3-2 TGTGCCAGCAGCCAAGATCGAGGTAGACAAGCTTTCTTT CASSQDRGRQAFF
- TRBJ1-1 - TRBV28 TGTGCCAGCAACCCACGGGGGGAAGCGATGAACACTGAAGCTTTCTTT CASNPRGEAMNTEAFF
- TRBJ2-1 TRBD2 TRBV7-2 TGTGCCAGCAGCTCGACTAGCGGGGTTCTCAATGAGCAGTTCTTC CASSSTSGVLNEQFF
- TRBJ1-5 - TRBV4-1 TGCGCCAGCAGTCAAGGGGCGTATAGCAATCAGCCCCAGCATTTT CASSQGAYSNQPQHF
- TRBJ1-1 - TRBV5-1 TGCGCCAGCAGCTTGGTAGAGGGCACTGAAGCTTTCTTT CASSLVEGTEAFF
- TRBJ2-7 - TRBV13 TGTGCCAGCAGCCCGAGAACAGGTCCCTCCTACGAGCAGTACTTC CASSPRTGPSYEQYF
few TRBJ1-5 - TRBV19 TGTGCCAGTAGTATTGGACAGCTCAATCAGCCCCAGCATTTT CASSIGQLNQPQHF
- TRBJ2-1 TRBD2 TRBV5-4 TGTGCCAGCAGAGTTGGAGCGGGAGGGCGTTCGGATGAGCAGTTCTTC CASRVGAGGRSDEQFF
- TRBJ1-1 - TRBV28 TGTGCCAGCAGTTTCCCCAGGGGTGAAGCTTTCTTT CASSFPRGEAFF
- TRBJ1-4 - TRBV3-1/TRBV3-2 TGTGCCAGCAGGCCGACAGCCCACAATGAAAAACTGTTTTTT CASRPTAHNEKLFF
- TRBJ1-1 - TRBV18 TGTGCCAGCTCCGAGAGGGAGGGATTCGAAGGTACTGAAGCTTTCTTT CASSEREGFEGTEAFF
- TRBJ2-5 TRBD1 TRBV30 TGTGCCTGGAGTGTACAGGGGGTCGAGACCCAGTACTTC CAWSVQGVETQYF
- TRBJ1-1 TRBD1 TRBV11-2 TGTGCCAGCAGCTACCAGACAGGGGGAAACACTGAAGCTTTCTTT CASSYQTGGNTEAFF
few TRBJ2-3 - TRBV4-2 TGTGCCAGCAGCCCAGACAGCAAGACGGTCAGCGCAGATACGCAGTATTTT CASSPDSKTVSADTQYF
- TRBJ1-1 - TRBV15 TGTGCCACCGGGAACCCACAGGGAAGGACTGAAGCTTTCTTT CATGNPQGRTEAFF
- TRBJ1-2 - TRBV5-1 TGCGCCAGCAGAGGCACCGGAGGTCATGGCTACACCTTC CASRGTGGHGYTF
- TRBJ2-1 - TRBV19 TGTGCCAGTAGTACTGGGACGCCCTGGGGGCACAATGAGCAGTTCTTC CASSTGTPWGHNEQFF
- TRBJ2-7 TRBD2 TRBV28 TGTGCCAGCAGGGGGGGGAGCTCCTACGAGCAGTACTTC CASRGGSSYEQYF
once TRBJ1-4 - TRBV19 TGTGCCAGTAGTATCTCAGGAATTCGGCCCAAACTGTTTTTT CASSISGIRPKLFF
- TRBJ1-3 - TRBV7-2 TGTGCCAGCAGCCAGGCGGGGGGTCGCGGAAACACCATATATTTT CASSQAGGRGNTIYF
- TRBJ1-2 - TRBV7-9 TGTGCCAGCACCCCCTACCGGGACATCAAAACGCGGGGCTACACCTTC CASTPYRDIKTRGYTF
- TRBJ1-2 - TRBV28 TGTGCCAGCAGGCCGGGGGATACCGGCTATGGCTACACCTTC CASRPGDTGYGYTF
- TRBJ1-4 TRBD1 TRBV13 TGTGCCAGCAGCTTAGAGGGGGCAGGCGAAAAACTGTTTTTT CASSLEGAGEKLFF
- TRBJ2-3 - TRBV28 TGTGCCAGCAGTTCCCCGGAGGGCACAGATACGCAGTATTTT CASSSPEGTDTQYF
- TRBJ2-7 TRBD1 TRBV5-1 TGCGCCAGCAGCCGGGGGACAGGGGGCTTTTACGAGCAGTACTTC CASSRGTGGFYEQYF
- TRBJ1-1 - TRBV2 TGTGCCAGCACGGCGGCAGCTGAAGCTTTCTTT CASTAAAEAFF
- TRBJ1-6 - TRBV18 TGTGCCAGCTCACCCCGCCGGGCCCAGCGAGGGAATTCACCCCTCCACTTT CASSPRRAQRGNSPLHF
- TRBJ1-1 TRBD1 TRBV11-3 TGTGCCAGCAGCCAAGGGGGCTCGGGCACTGAAGCTTTCTTT CASSQGGSGTEAFF
- TRBJ1-6 - TRBV3-1/TRBV3-2 TGTGCCAGCAGCCAGGGGGCGAATAATTCACCCCTCCACTTT CASSQGANNSPLHF
- TRBJ1-5 TRBD1 TRBV27 TGTGCCAGCAAGGGGACAGGGGGGAATCAGCCCCAGCATTTT CASKGTGGNQPQHF
- TRBJ1-4 - TRBV9 TGTGCCAGCAGCGTAGCTCCCTCCACCGGAGGGGAACTGTTTTTT CASSVAPSTGGELFF
- TRBJ2-7 - TRBV9 TGTGCCAGCGGCGTAGACCCCCACGGCGAGCAGTACTTC CASGVDPHGEQYF
- TRBJ2-7 TRBD1 TRBV30 TGTGCCTGGAGTAATAGGTTGGGACAGGGAGTCTACGAGCAGTACTTC CAWSNRLGQGVYEQYF
few TRBJ1-1 - TRBV5-8 TGTGCCAGCAGCGACGGAAGGATCCTAGTGAACACTGAAGCTTTCTTT CASSDGRILVNTEAFF
- TRBJ1-5 - TRBV6-1 TGTGCCAGCAGGTCGGGGAGGGGTTATCAGCCCCAGCATTTT CASRSGRGYQPQHF
- TRBJ2-7 TRBD1 TRBV6-5 TGTGCCGGACGTAGGACAGGGGACTACGAGCAGTACTTC CAGRRTGDYEQYF
- TRBJ2-5 - TRBV5-6 TGTGCCAGCAGCTTGTTTTTCGGAGACGGCCTGAACTTC CASSLFFGDGLNF
- TRBJ2-7 TRBD1 TRBV30 TGTGCCTGGATGAGGACAGGGTCCGGCGAGCAGTACTTC CAWMRTGSGEQYF
- TRBJ2-5 TRBD2 TRBV5-1 TGCGCCAGCAGCTTGTGGGGGGGAGGAGAGACCCAGTACTTC CASSLWGGGETQYF
- TRBJ1-5 TRBD1 TRBV7-4 TGTGCCAGCAGCTATAGTCCCGGGACAGGGCCAGTAGCCCAGCATTTT CASSYSPGTGPVAQHF
- TRBJ2-1 - TRBV28 TGTGCCAGCAGTTTAAGCGCCTACTCCTACAATGAGCAGTTCTTC CASSLSAYSYNEQFF
- TRBJ2-5 - TRBV5-6 TGTGCCAGCAGCTTCGGGGTTTTGCAAGAGACCCAGTACTTC CASSFGVLQETQYF